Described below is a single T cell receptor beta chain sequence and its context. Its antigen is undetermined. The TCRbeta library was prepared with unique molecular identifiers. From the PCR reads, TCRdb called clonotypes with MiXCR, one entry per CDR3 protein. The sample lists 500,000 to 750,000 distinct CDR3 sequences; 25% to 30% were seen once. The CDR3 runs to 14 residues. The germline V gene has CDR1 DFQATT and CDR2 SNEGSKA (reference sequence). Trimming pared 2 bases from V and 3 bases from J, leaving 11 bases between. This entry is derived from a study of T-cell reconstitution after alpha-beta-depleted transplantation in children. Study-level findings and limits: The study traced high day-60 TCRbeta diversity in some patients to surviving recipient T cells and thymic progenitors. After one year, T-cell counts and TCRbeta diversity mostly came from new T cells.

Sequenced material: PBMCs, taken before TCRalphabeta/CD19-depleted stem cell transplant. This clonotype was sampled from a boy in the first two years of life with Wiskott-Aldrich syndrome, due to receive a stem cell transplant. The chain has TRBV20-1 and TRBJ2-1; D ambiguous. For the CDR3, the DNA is TGCAGTGCTAGAAAGGCTAGTGACTACAATGAGCAGTTCTTC. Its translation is CSARKASDYNEQFF.